What follows are 25 T cell receptor beta chains derived from one specimen sequenced in a study of memory CD4+ T cells and cytomegalovirus serostatus. This table comes from immunoSEQ multiplex PCR, and its TCRdb copy is limited to in-frame clones, with some not included. The table includes about 61,000 clones, approximately 78% detected once. The sort gate was single viable CD3+CD4+CD8-CD45RO+ cells for memory CD4+ T cells. Source material: memory CD4+ T cells from blood. Receptors were obtained from an adult in good health and CMV-seronegative.

This sequence joins TRBV19 and TRBJ2-4; TRBD2 aligns across 10 bases. This CDR3 is built from 19 residues. CDR1 and CDR2 from the germline V gene are LNHDA and SQIVND (reference sequence). With 1 base clipped from V and 0 bases from J, the junction kept 9 bases outside the gene matches. CDR3 DNA: TGTGCCAGTAGTATAGCGGGACTAGCGACTAAACTAGCCAAAAACATTCAGTACTTC. Protein: CASSIAGLATKLAKNIQYF. Full variable domain (outside the CDR3, taken from reference TRBV19 and TRBJ2-4): DGGITQSPKYLFRKEGQNVTLSCEQNLNHDAMYWYRQDPGQGLRLIYYSQIVNDFQKGDIAEGYSVSREKKESFPLTVTSAQKNPTAFYLCASSIAGLATKLAKNIQYFGAGTRLSVL.

The sample holds one count of this clone. The chain has TRBV10-3 and TRBJ1-5; D not resolved. The germline gives CDR1 ENHRY, CDR2 SYGVKD. Deletions cut 8 bases from V and 2 bases from J, with 7 bases between. The CDR3 totals 12 residues. CDR3 sequence (DNA): TGTGCCATCGGCCCTCGCAATCAGCCCCAGCATTTT. It yields the protein CAIGPRNQPQHF.

This chain links TRBV6-6 with TRBJ1-1; 12 bases are a match to TRBD1. Germline values: CDR1 MNHNY, CDR2 SVGAGI (reference sequence). V was pared by 3 bases and J by 4 bases, with 6 bases of the junction left unmatched. The CDR3 loop spans 16 amino acids. The CDR3, as DNA: TGTGCCAGCAGTTATTGGGACAGGGGGCGAGGCACTGAAGCTTTCTTT. Encoded protein: CASSYWDRGRGTEAFF.

To note about this clone: At one end, the junction sequence differs from germline, possibly due to a read error. The rearrangement uses TRBV20-1 and TRBJ1-2, with D uncertain. CDR3 length: 10 amino acids. The germline V gene encodes CDR1 DFQATT and CDR2 SNEGSKA (reference sequence). This CDR3 reads CSARGKGGNF. CDR3 nucleotides: TGCAGTGCTAGAGGGAAGGGAGGGAACTTC.

The V and J genes are TRBV4-1 and TRBJ2-1, with 13 bases fitting TRBD2. CDR3 size: 17 residues. V shed 1 base and J 7 bases; nucleotides not matched to a gene: 7. In germline, CDR1 is MGHRA, CDR2 YSYEKL. The CDR3 region has the DNA TGCGCCAGCAGCCAAGGACTAGCGGGAGGCCTTAGGAATGAGCAGTTCTTC. Translation gives CASSQGLAGGLRNEQFF.

This clone was detected a few times. The chain couples TRBV4-2 to TRBJ2-1, with 7 nucleotides matching TRBD1. Germline trimming cut 6 bases from V and 0 bases from J; bases unmatched to any gene: 8. The germline gives CDR1 LGHNA, CDR2 YNFKEQ. The CDR3 spans 16 residues. The CDR3 is CASSQGSGGSYNEQFF. The CDR3 nucleotides read TGTGCCAGCAGTCAGGGATCAGGGGGCTCCTACAATGAGCAGTTCTTC.

This chain joins TRBV5-4 and TRBJ2-1; D might be TRBD1 (6 bases). The CDR3 spans 14 residues. From germline, CDR1 is SGHNT and CDR2 YYREEE (reference sequence). The V end lost 1 base, the J end lost 9 bases, and 14 bases lay between the germline ends. The CDR3 loop is CASSLNQQGSEQFF. In DNA form, the CDR3 reads TGTGCCAGCAGCTTGAACCAGCAGGGGAGTGAGCAGTTCTTC.

The V call is TRBV5-1, the J call TRBJ1-5; D perhaps matches TRBD1 (6 bases). This CDR3 contains 14 residues. Germline V gene lookup returns CDR1 SGHRS and CDR2 YFSETQ. Deletions cut 1 base from V and 6 bases from J, with 11 bases between. The CDR3 protein is CASSLQQGTQPQHF. CDR3 sequence (DNA): TGCGCCAGCAGCTTGCAACAGGGTACTCAGCCCCAGCATTTT.

This clone was seen only a few times. The rearrangement links TRBV2 to TRBJ1-2; TRBD1 aligns across 12 bases. V trimming: 4 bases; J trimming: 7 bases; junction bases outside the gene matches: 10. The germline gives CDR1 SNHLY, CDR2 FYNNEI. The CDR3 is 16 amino acids. Written as DNA, the CDR3 is TGTGCCAGCAGTGGGACTAGGGACAGGGGGCAGAGTGGCTACACCTTC. Protein sequence: CASSGTRDRGQSGYTF.

This sequence joins TRBV19 and TRBJ2-5; TRBD1 aligns across 9 bases. The CDR3 contains 16 residues. The J segment lost 4 bases and the V segment lost 3 bases, leaving 9 bases of the junction unmatched. From germline, CDR1 is LNHDA and CDR2 SQIVND (reference sequence). CDR3 bases: TGTGCCAGTAGTATTTGGAACAGGGGGCTCGGAGAGACCCAGTACTTC. Its translation is CASSIWNRGLGETQYF.

The chain couples TRBV6-1 to TRBJ1-1; D might be TRBD1 (5 bases). This CDR3 contains 14 residues. Per germline, CDR1 MNHNS and CDR2 SASEGT. V was cut by 5 bases and J by 2 bases, with 12 bases left in between. The CDR3: CASSSAGGNTEAFF. CDR3 DNA sequence: TGTGCCAGCAGTTCTGCGGGGGGAAACACTGAAGCTTTCTTT.

The rearrangement joins TRBV18 to TRBJ2-5; unclear D gene. The J call is in doubt because the DNA end fits TRBJ2-7 better. The CDR3 runs 13 residues. CDR1 is KGHSH, CDR2 LQKENI, per germline. The CDR3 is CASSPDRSYEQYF. In DNA form, the CDR3 reads TGTGCCAGCTCACCGGACCGATCCTACGAGCAGTACTTC.

This clone was seen only once. This sequence joins TRBV2 and TRBJ2-1; perhaps TRBD2 as D (8 bases). The CDR3 has 15 residues. Trimming cost V 4 bases and J 5 bases, with 15 bases left between them. CDR1 is SNHLY, CDR2 FYNNEI, per germline. The CDR3 region is CASSGIAGTDNEQFF. Written as DNA, the CDR3 is TGTGCCAGCAGTGGAATAGCGGGGACAGACAATGAGCAGTTCTTC. Full variable domain (outside the CDR3, taken from reference TRBV2 and TRBJ2-1): EPEVTQTPSHQVTQMGQEVILRCVPISNHLYFYWYRQILGQKVEFLVSFYNNEISEKSEIFDDQFSVERPDGSNFTLKIRSTKLEDSAMYFCASSGIAGTDNEQFFGPGTRLTVL.

This clone was observed a few times. The rearrangement uses TRBV19 and TRBJ1-2; D unclear. The germline V gene has CDR1 LNHDA and CDR2 SQIVND (reference sequence). The CDR3 has 15 residues. Trimming removed 5 bases at V and 0 bases at J, with 13 bases between. The CDR3 spells CASSPRTTSNYGYTF. The CDR3 DNA follows: TGTGCCAGTAGTCCCAGAACGACTTCTAACTATGGCTACACCTTC.

The rearrangement uses TRBV5-4 and TRBJ2-3, with TRBD1 as a possible D gene (5 bases). Germline CDR1 SGHNT, CDR2 YYREEE (reference sequence). Between the trimmed V and J ends, which lost 4 bases and 2 bases, there was a span of 17 bases. The CDR3 is 16 residues long. For the CDR3, the DNA is TGTGCCAGCAGCGACGGCCGTAGGGGTACCACAGATACGCAGTATTTT. It specifies CASSDGRRGTTDTQYF.

The rearrangement joins TRBV19 to TRBJ2-5; 9 nucleotides match TRBD1. V dropped 5 bases and J dropped 0; count of bases not matched to a gene: 1. CDR3 length: 14 residues. CDR1 is LNHDA, CDR2 SQIVND, per germline (reference sequence). The CDR3 DNA reads as TGTGCCAGTAGTGACAGGGGGGACCAAGAGACCCAGTACTTC. This sequence encodes CASSDRGDQETQYF. The full variable domain, rest sourced from reference TRBV19 and TRBJ2-5, is DGGITQSPKYLFRKEGQNVTLSCEQNLNHDAMYWYRQDPGQGLRLIYYSQIVNDFQKGDIAEGYSVSREKKESFPLTVTSAQKNPTAFYLCASSDRGDQETQYFGPGTRLLVL.

As DNA, the CDR3 is TGTGCCAGCAGTGAAGGGGGGACAGCTCATTACGAGCAGTACTTC. Amino acids: CASSEGGTAHYEQYF. The rearrangement joins TRBV6-1 to TRBJ2-7; the match to TRBD1 covers 7 bases. CDR1 and CDR2 from the germline V gene are MNHNS and SASEGT. V shed 1 base, J shed 4 bases, and the junction held 7 bases outside the gene matches. CDR3 length equals 15 residues.

This clone has more than one count but fewer than ten. Other DNA sequences in the sample encode the same CDR3. The V and J genes are TRBV20-1 and TRBJ2-3; D is uncertain. V shed 2 bases and J shed 2 bases, with 2 bases lying between them. From germline, CDR1 is DFQATT and CDR2 SNEGSKA (reference sequence). This CDR3 is 11 amino acids long. This chain's CDR3 is CSARSTDTQYF. In nucleotides, the CDR3 is TGCAGTGCTAGATCCACAGATACGCAGTATTTT.

As regards this clone: The sample contains more than one DNA sequence encoding this CDR3. The chain employs TRBV19 and TRBJ1-2; D gene ambiguous. This CDR3 is built from 13 residues. CDR1 and CDR2 from the germline V gene are LNHDA and SQIVND (reference sequence). Trimming shortened V by 5 bases and J by 0 bases, and 7 bases separated the two germline ends. The CDR3: CASSPRTNYGYTF. In DNA form, the CDR3 reads TGTGCCAGTAGTCCCCGGACTAACTATGGCTACACCTTC.

The V and J genes are TRBV9 and TRBJ2-5; 9 positions agree with TRBD2. The CDR3 length is 15 residues. The J segment lost 6 bases and the V segment lost 3 bases, leaving 9 bases of the junction unmatched. Per the germline V gene, CDR1 is SGDLS and CDR2 is YYNGEE. CDR3 loop: CASSAQPSGAQTQYF. CDR3 coding DNA: TGTGCCAGCAGCGCTCAGCCTAGCGGGGCACAGACCCAGTACTTC.

A word on this clone: The same CDR3 also results from other DNA sequences found in this sample. V is TRBV18 and J is TRBJ1-1; unclear D gene. V lost 3 bases to trimming and J lost 1 base, with 6 bases between them. CDR3 length: 13 residues. Germline CDR1 reads KGHSH; CDR2 reads LQKENI. The CDR3, as DNA: TGTGCCAGCTCACCGGGCGGGAACACTGAAGCTTTCTTT. Translated, it gives CASSPGGNTEAFF.

The rearrangement joins TRBV18 to TRBJ1-1; D call uncertain. Germline CDR1 KGHSH, CDR2 LQKENI. The CDR3 is 14 residues long. Trimming stripped 1 base from V and 3 bases from J, with 9 bases between. The CDR3 loop reads CASSPRRGDTEAFF. The CDR3 nucleotides are TGTGCCAGCTCACCACGGCGTGGGGACACTGAAGCTTTCTTT.

The chain is built from TRBV6-5 and TRBJ1-2; 7 nucleotides agree with TRBD1. The CDR3 loop spans 16 amino acids. CDR1 and CDR2 (germline): MNHEY, SVGAGI. Trimming cost V 2 bases and J 0 bases; bases outside gene matches: 6. CDR3 loop: CASSYQTGTANYGYTF. CDR3 nucleotides: TGTGCCAGCAGTTACCAAACGGGGACAGCTAACTATGGCTACACCTTC.

V is TRBV28 and J is TRBJ1-2, with 9 bases aligning to TRBD1. There are 14 residues in the CDR3. After removal of 5 bases from V and 8 bases from J, the junction contained 9 bases not matched to a gene. The V gene's germline CDR1 is MDHEN and CDR2 SYDVKM. CDR3 sequence (DNA): TGTGCCAGCAGTCTCAAACAGGGGGCGCGGGGCTACACCTTC. This codes for CASSLKQGARGYTF.

The J gene is TRBJ2-1, the V gene TRBV7-8; D not resolved. Trimming took 1 base from V and 9 from J, leaving 13 bases between them. Germline V gene data show CDR1 as SGHVS and CDR2 as FQNEAQ. This CDR3 has 14 residues. CDR3 region: CASSLEELQREQFF. CDR3 nucleotides: TGTGCCAGCAGCTTAGAGGAGCTCCAGCGTGAGCAGTTCTTC.